The 26 T cell receptor beta chains in this list originate from one sample, sequenced in a study of cytomegalovirus exposure and HLA in healthy donors. Assay used: immunoSEQ multiplex PCR; TCRdb lists only in-frame clones, some missing. The sample gives approximately 160,000 clones, around 88% of which show up once; about 2.2% is in the top ten. Sequenced material: PBMCs. The source is a woman between 18 and 30 years old in good health and CMV-seronegative.

This chain connects TRBV5-1 to TRBJ1-1, with TRBD1 as a possible D gene (5 bases). V was shortened by 4 bases and J by 4 bases, with 11 bases between the two germline ends. From germline, CDR1 is SGHRS and CDR2 YFSETQ. The CDR3 totals 13 residues. The DNA of the CDR3 is TGCGCCAGCAGCCCCCGGGGGGGCACTGAAGCTTTCTTT. Protein product: CASSPRGGTEAFF.

This clone occurred a few times. CDR3 DNA: TGTGCCAGCAGCGAAGGGACAGGGACTCATCAGCCCCAGCATTTT. This sequence encodes CASSEGTGTHQPQHF. V and J are TRBV11-2 and TRBJ1-5; 9 bases match TRBD1. The germline V gene encodes CDR1 SGHAT and CDR2 FQNNGV. This CDR3 has 15 amino acids. V trimming: 5 bases; J trimming: 5 bases; junction bases outside the gene matches: 7. The full variable domain, its missing parts supplied by reference TRBV11-2 and TRBJ1-5, is EAGVAQSPRYKIIEKRQSVAFWCNPISGHATLYWYQQILGQGPKLLIQFQNNGVVDDSQLPKDRFSAERLKGVDSTLKIQPAKLEDSAVYLCASSEGTGTHQPQHFGDGTRLSIL.

The rearrangement links TRBV7-2 to TRBJ2-7, with 11 positions matching TRBD2. CDR1 is SGHTA, CDR2 FQGNSA, per germline. V shed 0 bases and J 3 bases; nucleotides not matched to a gene: 4. The CDR3 covers 16 residues. CDR3 coding DNA: TGTGCCAGCAGCTTAGCTGGGACTAGCGGATACTACGAGCAGTACTTC. Protein product: CASSLAGTSGYYEQYF.

The chain uses TRBV15 and TRBJ1-1, with D possibly matching TRBD1 (6 bases). Germline assignment: CDR1 LNHNV and CDR2 YYDKDF (reference sequence). There are 12 residues in the CDR3. V lost 4 bases, J lost 11 bases, and 14 bases lay in between. The CDR3 spells CATSTLGGRAFF. DNA for the CDR3: TGTGCCACCAGCACCTTAGGGGGTAGGGCTTTCTTT.

This sequence joins TRBV6-5 and TRBJ1-1; TRBD1 is a possible D gene (5 bases). The CDR3 has 14 amino acids. Trimming pared 4 bases from V and 1 base from J, leaving 10 bases between. Germline V gives CDR1 MNHEY, CDR2 SVGAGI. The CDR3 loop reads CASSSRRGNTEAFF. Written as DNA, the CDR3 is TGTGCCAGCAGTTCGCGGAGGGGGAACACTGAAGCTTTCTTT.

The chain employs TRBV6-5 and TRBJ1-2; the match to TRBD1 covers 8 bases. The CDR3 has 14 residues. With 6 bases clipped from V and 3 bases from J, the junction kept 6 bases outside the gene matches. CDR1 MNHEY and CDR2 SVGAGI come from the germline V gene. This chain's CDR3 is CASSPGDRHYGYTF. Here the CDR3 DNA reads TGTGCCAGCAGCCCCGGGGACAGGCACTATGGCTACACCTTC.

The chain has TRBV9 and TRBJ2-7; 8 positions match TRBD1. The germline V gene encodes CDR1 SGDLS and CDR2 YYNGEE. Trimming cost V 6 bases and J 6 bases; bases outside gene matches: 14. The CDR3 spans 15 residues. The CDR3 DNA reads as TGTGCCAGCACCCCAGGAGGACAGGGTATTGGCGAGCAGTACTTC. Translation: CASTPGGQGIGEQYF.

This clone has a handful of counts. V usage is TRBV11-2 and J usage is TRBJ2-5; 7 bases match TRBD2. The trim removed 1 base at V and 3 bases at J, leaving 8 bases unmatched. The CDR3 contains 16 residues. Germline-derived CDR1 and CDR2 are SGHAT and FQNNGV. The CDR3 DNA follows: TGTGCCAGCAGCTTAGTTGGGGGGGATGTGGAAGAGACCCAGTACTTC. Translation gives CASSLVGGDVEETQYF.

There are a few counts of this clone. The chain is built from TRBV27 and TRBJ1-2; weak D call: TRBD1 (6 bases). The V end lost 2 bases, the J end lost 4 bases, and 11 bases lay between the germline ends. Germline V gene lookup returns CDR1 MNHEY and CDR2 SMNVEV (reference sequence). The CDR3 has 14 residues. The CDR3 spells CASSLQGPAYGYTF. The CDR3 DNA follows: TGTGCCAGCAGTTTACAGGGGCCGGCCTATGGCTACACCTTC.

The sample holds one count of this clone. V usage is TRBV30 and J usage is TRBJ1-1; the D is unclear. The CDR3 has 12 amino acids. Germline-derived CDR1 and CDR2 are GTSNPN and SVGIG (reference sequence). V was clipped by 0 bases and J by 7 bases, with 9 bases between them. The CDR3 is CAWSVRGNEAFF. The CDR3 nucleotides are TGTGCCTGGAGTGTACGGGGAAATGAAGCTTTCTTT. The whole variable domain, remainder taken from reference TRBV30 and TRBJ1-1, is SQTIHQWPATLVQPVGSPLSLECTVEGTSNPNLYWYRQAAGRGLQLLFYSVGIGQISSEVPQNLSASRPQDRQFILSSKKLLLSDSGFYLCAWSVRGNEAFFGQGTRLTVV.

The rearrangement links TRBV5-1 to TRBJ1-1; possibly TRBD1 for D (5 bases). V lost 6 bases, J lost 1 base, and 16 bases lay in between. CDR3 size: 15 residues. Germline V gene sequence: CDR1 SGHRS, CDR2 YFSETQ. The CDR3 bases are TGCGCCAGCACCACAGGTGGGTTTACGAACACTGAAGCTTTCTTT. Its translation is CASTTGGFTNTEAFF.

The V gene is TRBV6-1, the J gene TRBJ2-3; 13 positions agree with TRBD2. Germline CDR1 MNHNS, CDR2 SASEGT. This CDR3 has 14 residues. Germline trimming cut 9 bases from V and 4 bases from J; bases unmatched to any gene: 4. The CDR3 is CASGLAGDPDTQYF. In DNA form, the CDR3 reads TGTGCCAGTGGACTAGCGGGAGATCCAGATACGCAGTATTTT.

This chain's CDR3 is CASRGRDTQYF. The CDR3 nucleotides are TGTGCCAGCAGGGGGAGGGATACGCAGTATTTT. The V and J genes are TRBV6-5 and TRBJ2-3, with D possibly matching TRBD2 (6 bases). CDR1 is MNHEY and CDR2 is SVGAGI in the germline V gene. The length of the CDR3 is 11 residues. The V end lost 6 bases, the J end lost 6 bases, and 7 bases lay between the germline ends.

This chain links TRBV6-5 with TRBJ2-1; D possibly corresponds to TRBD1 (6 bases). The V and J ends lost 5 bases and 8 bases respectively, with 16 bases between them. The CDR3 totals 14 residues. Germline V gene sequence: CDR1 MNHEY, CDR2 SVGAGI. The CDR3 region is CASSPRTDAHEQFF. The CDR3 DNA follows: TGTGCCAGCAGTCCACGGACAGACGCCCATGAGCAGTTCTTC.

This chain uses TRBV7-2 with TRBJ2-3; tentative D call: TRBD2 (6 bases). Germline CDR1 and CDR2: SGHTA and FQGNSA. V dropped 2 bases and J dropped 2 bases, with 11 bases sitting between them. The CDR3 is made up of 15 amino acids. The CDR3: CASSLIGGDTDTQYF. The CDR3 DNA follows: TGTGCCAGCAGCTTAATAGGAGGGGACACAGATACGCAGTATTTT.

This chain links TRBV7-9 with TRBJ1-1; no definite D call. Trimming shortened V by 5 bases and J by 4 bases, and 14 bases separated the two germline ends. The CDR3 runs 14 residues. The germline V gene has CDR1 SEHNR and CDR2 FQNEAQ (reference sequence). The CDR3 reads CASSLLLEATEAFF. The CDR3 nucleotides read TGTGCCAGCAGCCTCCTACTTGAAGCCACTGAAGCTTTCTTT.

V gene TRBV4-1 combines with J gene TRBJ1-2, with unresolved D. The CDR3 spans 18 residues. Between the trimmed V and J ends, which lost 0 bases and 8 bases, there was a span of 25 bases. Germline V lookup: CDR1 MGHRA, CDR2 YSYEKL. The CDR3 is CASSQDRTTSSPSKGYTF. The CDR3 DNA sequence: TGCGCCAGCAGCCAAGATCGGACTACCTCTTCCCCCTCTAAGGGCTACACCTTC.

The chain couples TRBV7-8 to TRBJ2-7; 9 bases fit TRBD2. Germline values: CDR1 SGHVS, CDR2 FQNEAQ. V was pared by 3 bases and J by 2 bases, with 11 bases of the junction left unmatched. This CDR3 comprises 17 residues. The CDR3 here is CASSFVKALAGPYEQYF. As DNA, the CDR3 is TGTGCCAGCAGCTTTGTGAAGGCCCTAGCGGGACCCTACGAGCAGTACTTC.

This sequence joins TRBV11-2 and TRBJ1-5; 8 bases line up with TRBD1. J lost 2 bases, V lost 4 bases, and 10 bases had no gene match. The CDR3 has 17 amino acids. Germline lookup yields CDR1 SGHAT and CDR2 FQNNGV. The CDR3 protein is CASSSGQGRCCNQPQHF. The CDR3 DNA reads as TGTGCCAGCAGCTCCGGACAGGGAAGGTGTTGCAATCAGCCCCAGCATTTT.

The chain carries TRBV28 and TRBJ2-3, with D possibly matching TRBD2 (6 bases). The germline V gene has CDR1 MDHEN and CDR2 SYDVKM. CDR3 length: 14 residues. Trimming removed 2 bases at V and 2 bases at J, with 8 bases between. This CDR3 reads CASSLAGYTDTQYF. CDR3 DNA sequence: TGTGCCAGCAGTTTAGCGGGGTACACAGATACGCAGTATTTT. Drawing the rest from reference TRBV28 and TRBJ2-3, the complete variable domain is DVKVTQSSRYLVKRTGEKVFLECVQDMDHENMFWYRQDPGLGLRLIYFSYDVKMKEKGDIPEGYSVSREKKERFSLILESASTNQTSMYLCASSLAGYTDTQYFGPGTRLTVL.

J is TRBJ2-2 and V is TRBV13, with D hard to call. This CDR3 has 14 amino acids. Germline-derived CDR1 and CDR2 are PRHDT and FYEKMQ (reference sequence). Trimming shortened V by 1 base and J by 6 bases, and 9 bases separated the two germline ends. This CDR3 is CASSLEEAAGELFF. The CDR3 DNA is TGTGCCAGCAGCTTAGAAGAGGCAGCCGGGGAGCTGTTTTTT.

The genes are TRBV5-1 and TRBJ1-1, with 7 bases lining up with TRBD1. CDR1 is SGHRS and CDR2 is YFSETQ in the germline V gene. This CDR3 contains 16 residues. The V and J ends lost 4 bases and 0 bases, in that order; junction bases with no gene match: 9. As DNA, the CDR3 is TGCGCCAGCAGCCGATTCGGGACAGACATGAACACTGAAGCTTTCTTT. Amino acid sequence: CASSRFGTDMNTEAFF.

The chain couples TRBV6-6 to TRBJ2-5; D is ambiguous. Trimming removed 3 bases from V and 5 bases from J, with 7 bases in between. This CDR3 is 12 amino acids long. From germline, CDR1 is MNHNY and CDR2 SVGAGI (reference sequence). The CDR3, as DNA: TGTGCCAGCAGTTATGGTACTGAGACCCAGTACTTC. Translation: CASSYGTETQYF.

The rearrangement uses TRBV10-3 and TRBJ2-4, with D possibly TRBD2 on 6 matching bases. From germline, CDR1 is ENHRY and CDR2 SYGVKD. V lost 6 bases and J 8 bases, leaving 17 bases between the germline ends. The CDR3 spans 14 residues. The CDR3 sequence is CAISRDSSKDIQYF. The CDR3 bases are TGTGCCATCAGCCGGGACTCCTCGAAGGACATTCAGTACTTC.

This clone has just a few counts. The rearrangement uses TRBV27 and TRBJ1-2, with 7 bases lining up with TRBD1. The V gene end was trimmed by 5 bases and the J gene end by 8 bases; junction bases not matched to a gene: 11. This CDR3 region has 14 residues. Germline V lookup: CDR1 MNHEY, CDR2 SMNVEV (reference sequence). CDR3 sequence reads: CASSPSIGGSGYTF. The CDR3 DNA reads TGTGCCAGCAGTCCGTCCATAGGGGGCTCGGGCTACACCTTC.

The rearrangement joins TRBV27 to TRBJ1-2; TRBD1 is a possible D gene (5 bases). Deletions cut 1 base from V and 4 bases from J, with 19 bases between. The CDR3 spans 17 residues. In germline, CDR1 is MNHEY, CDR2 SMNVEV (reference sequence). Here the CDR3 DNA reads TGTGCCAGCAGTTTATTTGGCCTCAGGGAGGTTGGCTATGGCTACACCTTC. Encoded protein: CASSLFGLREVGYGYTF.